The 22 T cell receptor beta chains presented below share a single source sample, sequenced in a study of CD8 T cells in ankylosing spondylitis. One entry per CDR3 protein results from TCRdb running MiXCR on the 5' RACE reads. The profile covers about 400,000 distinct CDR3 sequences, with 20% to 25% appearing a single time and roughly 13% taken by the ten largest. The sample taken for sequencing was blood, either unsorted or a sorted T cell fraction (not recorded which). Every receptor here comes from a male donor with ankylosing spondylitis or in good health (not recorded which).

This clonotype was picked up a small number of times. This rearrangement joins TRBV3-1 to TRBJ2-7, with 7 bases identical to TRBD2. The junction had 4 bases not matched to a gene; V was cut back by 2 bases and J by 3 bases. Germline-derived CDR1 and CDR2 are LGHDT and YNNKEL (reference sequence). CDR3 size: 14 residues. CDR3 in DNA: TGTGCCAGCAGCCAACGGGACTACCTCTACGAGCAGTACTTC. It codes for CASSQRDYLYEQYF.

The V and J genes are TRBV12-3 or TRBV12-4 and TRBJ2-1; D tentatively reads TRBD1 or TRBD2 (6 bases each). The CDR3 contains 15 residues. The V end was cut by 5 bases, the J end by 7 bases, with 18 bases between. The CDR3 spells CASSPGLGGRNEQFF. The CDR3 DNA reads TGTGCCAGCAGTCCGGGACTTGGGGGGCGGAATGAGCAGTTCTTC.

Written as DNA, the CDR3 is TGCGCCAGCAGCCAAGATCTTGGAACTAGCGGGGGCGCGAAGTACTTC. Its translation: CASSQDLGTSGGAKYF. V is TRBV4-1 and J is TRBJ2-5; 11 bases map to TRBD2. The V and J ends lost 0 bases and 12 bases, in that order; junction bases with no gene match: 12. Germline CDR1 reads MGHRA; CDR2 reads YSYEKL. The CDR3 length is 16 residues.

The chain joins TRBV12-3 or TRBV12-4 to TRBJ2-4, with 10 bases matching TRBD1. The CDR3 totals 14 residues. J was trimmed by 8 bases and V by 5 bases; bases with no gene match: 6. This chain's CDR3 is CASSDRGPLDIQYF. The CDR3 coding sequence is TGTGCCAGCAGTGACAGGGGGCCATTGGACATTCAGTACTTC.

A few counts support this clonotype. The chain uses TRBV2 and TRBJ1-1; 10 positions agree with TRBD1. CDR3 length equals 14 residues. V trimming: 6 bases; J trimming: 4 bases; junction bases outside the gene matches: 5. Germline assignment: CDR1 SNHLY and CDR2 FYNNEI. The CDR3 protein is CASSDRGQFTEAFF. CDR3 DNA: TGTGCCAGCAGCGACAGGGGGCAGTTCACTGAAGCTTTCTTT.

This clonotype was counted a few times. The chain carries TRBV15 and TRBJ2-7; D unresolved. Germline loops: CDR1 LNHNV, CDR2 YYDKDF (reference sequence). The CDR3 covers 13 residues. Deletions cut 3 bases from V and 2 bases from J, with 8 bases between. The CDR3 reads CATSRGTTYEQYF. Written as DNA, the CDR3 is TGTGCCACCAGCAGGGGTACCACCTACGAGCAGTACTTC.

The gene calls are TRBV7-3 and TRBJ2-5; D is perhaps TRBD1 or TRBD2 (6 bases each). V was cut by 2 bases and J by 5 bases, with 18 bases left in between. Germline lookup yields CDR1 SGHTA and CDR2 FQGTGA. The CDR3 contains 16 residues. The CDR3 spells CASSLGSGAVGETQYF. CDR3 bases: TGTGCCAGCAGCTTAGGGTCGGGGGCTGTAGGGGAGACCCAGTACTTC.

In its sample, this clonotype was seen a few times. Written as DNA, the CDR3 is TGCAGTGCTAGAGACCCTGACGAGTATTACGAGCAGTACTTC. Its protein product is CSARDPDEYYEQYF. The chain recombines TRBV20-1 with TRBJ2-7; D remains unclear. V shed 0 bases and J shed 4 bases, with 13 bases lying between them. The CDR3 contains 14 residues. Germline lookup yields CDR1 DFQATT and CDR2 SNEGSKA (reference sequence).

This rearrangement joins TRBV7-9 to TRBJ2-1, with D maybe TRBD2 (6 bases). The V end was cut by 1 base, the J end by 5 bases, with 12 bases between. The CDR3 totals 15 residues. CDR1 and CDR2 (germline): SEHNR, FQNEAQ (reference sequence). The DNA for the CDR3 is TGTGCCAGCAGCTTAGTTCTAGCGAAGAACAATGAGCAGTTCTTC. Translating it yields CASSLVLAKNNEQFF.

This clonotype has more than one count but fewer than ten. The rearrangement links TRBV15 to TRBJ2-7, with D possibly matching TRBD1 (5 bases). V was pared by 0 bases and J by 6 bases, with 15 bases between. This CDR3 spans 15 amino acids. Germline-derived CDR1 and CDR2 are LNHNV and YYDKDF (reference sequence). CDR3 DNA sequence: TGTGCCACCAGCAGAGATCAACAGGATCTCGGCGAGCAGTACTTC. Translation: CATSRDQQDLGEQYF.

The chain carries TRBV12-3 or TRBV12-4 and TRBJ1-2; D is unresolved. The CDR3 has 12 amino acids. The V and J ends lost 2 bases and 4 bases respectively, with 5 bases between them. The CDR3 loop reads CASSLMGYGYTF. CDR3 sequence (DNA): TGTGCCAGCAGTTTAATGGGCTATGGCTACACCTTC.

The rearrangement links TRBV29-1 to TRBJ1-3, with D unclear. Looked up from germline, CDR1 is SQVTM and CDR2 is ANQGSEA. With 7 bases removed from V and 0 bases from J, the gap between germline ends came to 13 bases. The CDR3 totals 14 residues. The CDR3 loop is CSARTLNSGNTIYF. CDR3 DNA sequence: TGCAGCGCTAGGACCTTAAACTCTGGAAACACCATATATTTT.

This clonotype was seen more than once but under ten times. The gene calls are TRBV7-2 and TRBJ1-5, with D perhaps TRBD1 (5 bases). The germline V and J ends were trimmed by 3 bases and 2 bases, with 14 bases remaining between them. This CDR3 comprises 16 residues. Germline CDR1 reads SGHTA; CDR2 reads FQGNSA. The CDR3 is CASSFLPGSGNQPQHF. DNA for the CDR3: TGTGCCAGCAGCTTTCTGCCAGGGTCGGGCAATCAGCCCCAGCATTTT.

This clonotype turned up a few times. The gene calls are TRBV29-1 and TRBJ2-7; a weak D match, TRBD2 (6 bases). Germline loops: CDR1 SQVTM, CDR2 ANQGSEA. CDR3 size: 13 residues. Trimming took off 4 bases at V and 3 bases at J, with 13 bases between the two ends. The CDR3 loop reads CSVVAENLYEQYF. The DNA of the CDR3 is TGCAGCGTTGTAGCGGAGAATCTCTACGAGCAGTACTTC.

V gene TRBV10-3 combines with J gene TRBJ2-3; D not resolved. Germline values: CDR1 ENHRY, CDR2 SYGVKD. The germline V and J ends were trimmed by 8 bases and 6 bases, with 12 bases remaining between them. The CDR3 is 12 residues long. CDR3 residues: CAIGSVTDTQYF. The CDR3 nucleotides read TGTGCCATCGGCTCAGTGACTGATACGCAGTATTTT.

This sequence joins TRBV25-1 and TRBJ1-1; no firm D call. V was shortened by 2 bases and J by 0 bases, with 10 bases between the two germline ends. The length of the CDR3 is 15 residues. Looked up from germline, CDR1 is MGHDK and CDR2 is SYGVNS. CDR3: CASSESSGVNTEAFF. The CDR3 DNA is TGTGCCAGCAGTGAAAGTTCTGGAGTGAACACTGAAGCTTTCTTT.

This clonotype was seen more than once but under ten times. CDR3 in amino acids: CSAKDRRLETQYF. In nucleotides, the CDR3 is TGCAGTGCTAAAGACAGGAGACTAGAGACCCAGTACTTC. J is TRBJ2-5 and V is TRBV20-1; maybe TRBD1 (6 bases). Germline lookup yields CDR1 DFQATT and CDR2 SNEGSKA (reference sequence). V shed 4 bases and J shed 4 bases, with 13 bases lying between them. The CDR3 loop spans 13 amino acids.

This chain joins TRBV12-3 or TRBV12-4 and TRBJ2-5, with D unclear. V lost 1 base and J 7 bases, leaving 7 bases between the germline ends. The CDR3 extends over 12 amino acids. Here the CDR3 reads CASSLEGATQYF. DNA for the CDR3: TGTGCCAGCAGTTTAGAAGGTGCGACCCAGTACTTC.

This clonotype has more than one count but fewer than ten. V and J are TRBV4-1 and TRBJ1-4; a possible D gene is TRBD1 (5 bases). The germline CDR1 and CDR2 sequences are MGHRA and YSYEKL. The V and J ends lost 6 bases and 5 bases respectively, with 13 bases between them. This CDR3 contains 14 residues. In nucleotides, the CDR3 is TGCGCCAGCAGTTTCACCAGGGAAAATGAAAAACTGTTTTTT. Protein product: CASSFTRENEKLFF.

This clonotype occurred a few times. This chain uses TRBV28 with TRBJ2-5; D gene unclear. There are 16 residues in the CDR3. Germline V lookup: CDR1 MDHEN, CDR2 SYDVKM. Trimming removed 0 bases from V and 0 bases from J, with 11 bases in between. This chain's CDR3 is CASSLWVRSDQETQYF. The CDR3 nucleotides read TGTGCCAGCAGTTTATGGGTCAGGAGCGACCAAGAGACCCAGTACTTC. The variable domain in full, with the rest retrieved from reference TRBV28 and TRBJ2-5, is DVKVTQSSRYLVKRTGEKVFLECVQDMDHENMFWYRQDPGLGLRLIYFSYDVKMKEKGDIPEGYSVSREKKERFSLILESASTNQTSMYLCASSLWVRSDQETQYFGPGTRLLVL.

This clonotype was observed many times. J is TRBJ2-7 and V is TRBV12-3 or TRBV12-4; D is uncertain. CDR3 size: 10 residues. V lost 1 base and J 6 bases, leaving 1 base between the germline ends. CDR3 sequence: CASSLGEQYF. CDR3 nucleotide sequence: TGTGCCAGCAGTTTAGGCGAGCAGTACTTC.

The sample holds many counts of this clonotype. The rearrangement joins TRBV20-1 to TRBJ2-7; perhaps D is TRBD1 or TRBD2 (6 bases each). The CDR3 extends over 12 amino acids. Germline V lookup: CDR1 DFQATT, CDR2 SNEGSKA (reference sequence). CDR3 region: CSAKAGEVEQYF. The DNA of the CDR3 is TGCAGCGCAAAGGCAGGGGAGGTCGAGCAGTACTTC.